Listed below are T cell receptor beta chains from one sample, sequenced in a study of blood T cell repertoires in COVID-19. Clones were read by immunoSEQ multiplex PCR, and TCRdb kept only the in-frame ones, dropping some. The sample holds roughly 160,000 clones, roughly 70% seen once. The sequenced material came from peripheral blood. These receptors were collected from a woman of 80 years or more with acute or convalescent COVID-19. Both conserved end residues are part of each CDR3. A D gene is named only where the DNA matches it firmly. Some rows mark clone size as missing; the rest say once, few, many or name a class of expanded clone.

v_gene	j_gene	abundance	len	d_gene	CDR3aa	CDR3nt
TRBV6-2/TRBV6-3	TRBJ1-2	.	14	.	CASSYSQGWYGYTF	TGTGCCAGCAGTTACTCGCAGGGTTGGTATGGCTACACCTTC
TRBV3-1/TRBV3-2	TRBJ2-2	.	16	.	CASSPRSSLDTGELFF	TGTGCCAGCAGCCCCCGGAGTAGCTTAGACACCGGGGAGCTGTTTTTT
TRBV6-6	TRBJ2-3	.	15	.	CAAERGRGAPDTQYF	TGTGCCGCCGAGCGGGGCAGGGGCGCCCCAGATACGCAGTATTTT
TRBV7-2	TRBJ2-3	.	15	.	CASSLGFRGTDTQYF	TGTGCCAGCAGCTTAGGTTTCCGGGGCACAGATACGCAGTATTTT
TRBV20-1	TRBJ2-7	.	11	.	CSARDQTEQYF	TGCAGTGCTAGAGATCAGACAGAGCAGTACTTC
TRBV4-3	TRBJ2-7	.	15	TRBD1	CASSQGQGASGEQYF	TGCGCCAGCAGCCAGGGACAGGGTGCCTCGGGCGAGCAGTACTTC
TRBV5-4	TRBJ1-1	.	13	.	CASSSDRFGEAFF	TGTGCCAGCAGTTCAGACAGGTTCGGTGAAGCTTTCTTT
TRBV30	TRBJ2-1	.	12	TRBD2	CAWALSGNEQFF	TGTGCCTGGGCCCTTAGCGGGAATGAGCAGTTCTTC
TRBV28	TRBJ1-6	.	15	TRBD1	CASSLLTGGDSPLHF	TGTGCCAGCAGTTTACTGACAGGGGGAGATTCACCCCTCCACTTT
TRBV19	TRBJ2-1	.	12	.	CASRGRGGPQFF	TGTGCCAGTAGAGGAAGGGGTGGCCCTCAGTTCTTC
TRBV18	TRBJ2-1	few	17	TRBD2	CASSPVSTSGSSDEQFF	TGTGCCAGCTCGCCTGTGTCGACTAGCGGGAGTTCGGATGAGCAGTTCTTC
TRBV28	TRBJ2-3	few	14	.	CASRGGTYTDTQYF	TGTGCCAGCAGAGGAGGGACCTACACAGATACGCAGTATTTT
TRBV9	TRBJ2-2	once	18	.	CASSTNPVGRDDTGELFF	TGTGCCAGCAGCACCAACCCGGTCGGCCGGGATGACACCGGGGAGCTGTTTTTT